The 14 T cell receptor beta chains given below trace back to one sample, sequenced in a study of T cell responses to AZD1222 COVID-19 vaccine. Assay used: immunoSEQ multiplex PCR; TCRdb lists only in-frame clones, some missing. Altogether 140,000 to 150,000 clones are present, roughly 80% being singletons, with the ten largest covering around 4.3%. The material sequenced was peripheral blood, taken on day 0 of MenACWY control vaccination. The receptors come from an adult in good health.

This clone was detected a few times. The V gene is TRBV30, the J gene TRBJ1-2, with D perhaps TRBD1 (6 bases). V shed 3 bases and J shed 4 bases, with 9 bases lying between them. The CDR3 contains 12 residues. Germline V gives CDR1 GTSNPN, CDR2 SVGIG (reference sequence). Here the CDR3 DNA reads TGTGCCTGGAGGGACAGCTTCTATGGCTACACCTTC. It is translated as CAWRDSFYGYTF. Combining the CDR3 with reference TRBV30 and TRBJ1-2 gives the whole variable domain SQTIHQWPATLVQPVGSPLSLECTVEGTSNPNLYWYRQAAGRGLQLLFYSVGIGQISSEVPQNLSASRPQDRQFILSSKKLLLSDSGFYLCAWRDSFYGYTFGSGTRLTVV.

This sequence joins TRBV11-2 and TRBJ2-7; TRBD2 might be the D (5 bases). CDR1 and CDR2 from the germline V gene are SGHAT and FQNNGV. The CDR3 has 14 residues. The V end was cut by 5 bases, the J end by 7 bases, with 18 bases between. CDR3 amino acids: CASSRGTGSGEQYF. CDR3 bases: TGTGCCAGCAGCCGGGGAACGGGTTCTGGGGAGCAGTACTTC. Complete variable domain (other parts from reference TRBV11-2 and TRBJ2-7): EAGVAQSPRYKIIEKRQSVAFWCNPISGHATLYWYQQILGQGPKLLIQFQNNGVVDDSQLPKDRFSAERLKGVDSTLKIQPAKLEDSAVYLCASSRGTGSGEQYFGPGTRLTVT.

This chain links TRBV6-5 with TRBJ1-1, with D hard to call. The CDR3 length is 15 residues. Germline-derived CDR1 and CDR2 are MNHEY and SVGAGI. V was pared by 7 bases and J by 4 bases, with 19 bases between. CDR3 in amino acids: CASNPQLGGVTEAFF. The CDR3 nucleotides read TGTGCCAGCAACCCCCAGTTGGGTGGGGTCACTGAAGCTTTCTTT.

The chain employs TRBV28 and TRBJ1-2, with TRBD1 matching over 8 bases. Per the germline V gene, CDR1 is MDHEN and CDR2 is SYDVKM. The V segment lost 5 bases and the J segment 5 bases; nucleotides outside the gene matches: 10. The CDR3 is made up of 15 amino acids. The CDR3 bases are TGTGCCAGCAGTCCGACCGGGACAGGCTTTTATGGCTACACCTTC. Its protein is CASSPTGTGFYGYTF.

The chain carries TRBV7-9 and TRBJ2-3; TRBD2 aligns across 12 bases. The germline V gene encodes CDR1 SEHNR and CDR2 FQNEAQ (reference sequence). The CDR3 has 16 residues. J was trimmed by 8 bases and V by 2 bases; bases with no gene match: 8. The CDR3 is CASSLRLAGGPGTQYF. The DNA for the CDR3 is TGTGCCAGCAGCTTACGGCTAGCGGGGGGGCCGGGTACGCAGTATTTT.

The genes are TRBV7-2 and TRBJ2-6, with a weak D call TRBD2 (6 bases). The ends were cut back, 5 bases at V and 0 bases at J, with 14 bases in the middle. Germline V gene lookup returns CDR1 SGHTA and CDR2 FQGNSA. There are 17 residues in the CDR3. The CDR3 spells CASSIRDSRSGANVLTF. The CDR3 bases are TGTGCCAGCAGCATCCGGGACTCACGCTCTGGGGCCAACGTCCTGACTTTC.

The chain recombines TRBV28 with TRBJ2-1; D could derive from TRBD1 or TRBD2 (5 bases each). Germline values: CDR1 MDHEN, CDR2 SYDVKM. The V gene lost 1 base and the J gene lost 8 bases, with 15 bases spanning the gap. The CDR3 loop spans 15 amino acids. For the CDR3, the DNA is TGTGCCAGCAGTTTATTGGGACCGAAGCGACATGAGCAGTTCTTC. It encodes CASSLLGPKRHEQFF.

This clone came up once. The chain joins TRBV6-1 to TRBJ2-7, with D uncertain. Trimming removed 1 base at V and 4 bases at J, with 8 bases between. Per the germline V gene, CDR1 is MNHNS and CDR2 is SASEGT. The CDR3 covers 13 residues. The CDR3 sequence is CASSEGSVYEQYV. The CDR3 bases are TGTGCCAGCAGTGAAGGGAGCGTGTACGAGCAGTACGTC.

CDR3 residues: CASSPSPGANYGYTF. For the CDR3, the DNA is TGTGCCAGCAGCCCTAGTCCAGGGGCCAACTATGGCTACACCTTC. The genes are TRBV7-9 and TRBJ1-2, with TRBD1 as a possible D gene (6 bases). CDR3 length: 15 residues. Trimming took off 5 bases at V and 2 bases at J, with 15 bases between the two ends. The germline CDR1 and CDR2 sequences are SEHNR and FQNEAQ (reference sequence). Full variable domain (rest looked up from reference TRBV7-9 and TRBJ1-2): DTGVSQNPRHKITKRGQNVTFRCDPISEHNRLYWYRQTLGQGPEFLTYFQNEAQLEKSRLLSDRFSAERPKGSFSTLEIQRTEQGDSAMYLCASSPSPGANYGYTFGSGTRLTVV.

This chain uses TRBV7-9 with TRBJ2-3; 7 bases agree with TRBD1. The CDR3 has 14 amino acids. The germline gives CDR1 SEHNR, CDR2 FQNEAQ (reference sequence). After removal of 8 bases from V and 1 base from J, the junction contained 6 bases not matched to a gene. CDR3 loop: CASARGQGTDTQYF. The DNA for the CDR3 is TGTGCCAGCGCGAGGGGGCAAGGCACAGATACGCAGTATTTT.

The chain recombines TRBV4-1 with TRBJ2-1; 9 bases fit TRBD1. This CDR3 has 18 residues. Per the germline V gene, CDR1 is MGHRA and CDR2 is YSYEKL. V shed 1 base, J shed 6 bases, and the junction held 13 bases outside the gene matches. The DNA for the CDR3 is TGCGCCAGCAGCCAAGCCAGTAGAGCCGGGACAGGGACCAATGAGCAGTTCTTC. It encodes CASSQASRAGTGTNEQFF.

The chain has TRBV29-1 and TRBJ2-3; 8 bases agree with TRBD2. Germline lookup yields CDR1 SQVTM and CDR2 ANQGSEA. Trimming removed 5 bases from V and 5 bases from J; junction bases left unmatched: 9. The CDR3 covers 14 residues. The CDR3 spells CSVTGTSFGDTQYF. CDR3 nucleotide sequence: TGCAGCGTTACCGGGACTAGTTTCGGAGATACGCAGTATTTT.

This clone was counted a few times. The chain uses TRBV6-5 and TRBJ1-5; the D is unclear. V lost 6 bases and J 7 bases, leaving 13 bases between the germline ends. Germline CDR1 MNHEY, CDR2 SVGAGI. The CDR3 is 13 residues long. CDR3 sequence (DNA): TGTGCCAGCAGCAGAAAGGCGGAGCAGCCCCAGCATTTT. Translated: CASSRKAEQPQHF.

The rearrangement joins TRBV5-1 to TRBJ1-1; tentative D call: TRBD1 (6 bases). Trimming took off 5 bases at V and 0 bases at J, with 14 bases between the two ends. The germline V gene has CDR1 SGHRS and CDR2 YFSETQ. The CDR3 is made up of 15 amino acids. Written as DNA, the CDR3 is TGCGCCAGCAGTGGAGGGGGTGGGGTGAACACTGAAGCTTTCTTT. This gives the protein CASSGGGGVNTEAFF. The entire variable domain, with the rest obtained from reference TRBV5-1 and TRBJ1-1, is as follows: KAGVTQTPRYLIKTRGQQVTLSCSPISGHRSVSWYQQTPGQGLQFLFEYFSETQRNKGNFPGRFSGRQFSNSRSEMNVSTLELGDSALYLCASSGGGGVNTEAFFGQGTRLTVV.